The 26 T cell receptor beta chains in this list originate from one sample, sequenced in a study of cytomegalovirus exposure and HLA in healthy donors (dated by TCRdb to 2015 to 2018). The library was generated by the immunoSEQ multiplex PCR assay. For the multiplex PCR, a mixture combining 60 forward primers for TCR Vbeta segments and 13 reverse primers for TCR Jbeta segments was used. In its TCRdb copy, this immuneACCESS table keeps in-frame sequences only and misses some clones. Where compared with another copy, unresolved V genes explain less than half of these, and the others have no known cause. The sample table lists about 160,000 clones, around nine tenths of them with a count of one. Together, the top ten hold 0.85% of the sample. Sequencing input: PBMCs. All receptors come from a woman in her twenties or thirties in good health and CMV-seronegative.

This clone was counted a single time. The rearrangement uses TRBV28 and TRBJ1-2, with D maybe TRBD1 (5 bases). Trimming stripped 6 bases from V and 4 bases from J, with 15 bases between. This CDR3 is 14 amino acids long. Germline assignment: CDR1 MDHEN and CDR2 SYDVKM. The CDR3 spells CASSPAGESYGYTF. CDR3 nucleotides: TGTGCCAGCAGCCCCGCGGGGGAGAGCTATGGCTACACCTTC.

This rearrangement joins TRBV18 to TRBJ1-5; 7 nucleotides agree with TRBD1. Germline lookup yields CDR1 KGHSH and CDR2 LQKENI. J was trimmed by 0 bases and V by 3 bases; bases with no gene match: 5. There are 16 residues in the CDR3. The CDR3 nucleotides are TGTGCCAGCTCACCGGGGACAGCTTATAGCAATCAGCCCCAGCATTTT. Its protein product is CASSPGTAYSNQPQHF.

The V and J genes are TRBV19 and TRBJ1-4, with unresolved D. The CDR3 totals 15 residues. Germline V CDR1 and CDR2: LNHDA, SQIVND (reference sequence). V lost 7 bases, J lost 1 base, and 13 bases lay in between. The CDR3 sequence: CASTAGFRTNEKLFF. CDR3 coding DNA: TGTGCCAGTACCGCTGGTTTTAGAACTAATGAAAAACTGTTTTTT.

The rearrangement links TRBV10-3 to TRBJ2-7, with D possibly matching TRBD2 (5 bases). V was cut by 6 bases and J by 1 base, with 22 bases left in between. There are 17 residues in the CDR3. Germline CDR1 reads ENHRY; CDR2 reads SYGVKD. The CDR3 reads CAIRARTPEDPSYEQYF. CDR3 in DNA: TGTGCCATCAGGGCCCGGACTCCCGAAGATCCTTCCTACGAGCAGTACTTC.

This clone came up a few times. This chain joins TRBV25-1 and TRBJ1-1; 8 bases map to TRBD1. The CDR3 is 13 amino acids. Germline values: CDR1 MGHDK, CDR2 SYGVNS. Trimming took 6 bases from V and 4 from J; bases not matched to a gene: 4. As DNA, the CDR3 is TGTGCCAGCAGCTGGACAGGGCTCACTGAAGCTTTCTTT. Translation gives CASSWTGLTEAFF.

This clone was picked up a small number of times. The chain links TRBV18 to TRBJ2-7; D remains unclear. Trimming cost V 3 bases and J 3 bases, with 12 bases left between them. In germline, CDR1 is KGHSH, CDR2 LQKENI. The CDR3 consists of 14 residues. CDR3 nucleotide sequence: TGTGCCAGCTCACCCTCAGGTTCCCTCTACGAGCAGTACTTC. Translation gives CASSPSGSLYEQYF.

The genes are TRBV27 and TRBJ2-2; 7 bases align to TRBD1. Germline V gene sequence: CDR1 MNHEY, CDR2 SMNVEV (reference sequence). The CDR3 consists of 15 residues. Trimming removed 6 bases from V and 1 base from J; junction bases left unmatched: 5. The CDR3 is CASRDRELNTGELFF. CDR3 DNA sequence: TGTGCCAGCAGAGACAGGGAATTGAACACCGGGGAGCTGTTTTTT.

V and J are TRBV9 and TRBJ2-7; no clear D gene. Germline CDR1 and CDR2: SGDLS and YYNGEE. The CDR3 spans 11 residues. Trimming left V 4 bases short and J 3 bases short, with 5 bases between. The CDR3: CASSPLYEQYF. In DNA form, the CDR3 reads TGTGCCAGCAGCCCCCTCTACGAGCAGTACTTC.

The rearrangement uses TRBV9 and TRBJ2-3; D unresolved. Germline assignment: CDR1 SGDLS and CDR2 YYNGEE. Trimming took 0 bases from V and 3 from J, leaving 8 bases between them. The CDR3 sequence is 14 residues long. In DNA, the CDR3 is TGTGCCAGCAGCGTAGCTCAGGTAACAGATACGCAGTATTTT. Translated, it gives CASSVAQVTDTQYF. The variable domain in full, completed from reference TRBV9 and TRBJ2-3, reads DSGVTQTPKHLITATGQRVTLRCSPRSGDLSVYWYQQSLDQGLQFLIQYYNGEERAKGNILERFSAQQFPDLHSELNLSSLELGDSALYFCASSVAQVTDTQYFGPGTRLTVL.

The rearrangement joins TRBV21-1 to TRBJ1-5. TRBV21-1 is designated a pseudogene. This CDR3 spans 15 amino acids. CDR3 bases: TGTGCCAGCAGCAAAGTTGGAGTGAGCAATCAGCCCCAGCATTTT. This encodes CASSKVGVSNQPQHF.

The chain links TRBV5-1 to TRBJ1-1; the D gene is possibly TRBD1 (6 bases). CDR1 SGHRS and CDR2 YFSETQ come from the germline V gene. V was clipped by 3 bases and J by 1 base, with 7 bases between them. The CDR3 is 13 amino acids. CDR3 region: CASSSTGNTEAFF. As DNA, the CDR3 is TGCGCCAGCAGCTCGACAGGGAACACTGAAGCTTTCTTT.

The rearrangement links TRBV6-1 to TRBJ2-2; weak D call: TRBD2 (6 bases). The V end lost 3 bases, the J end lost 0 bases, and 14 bases lay between the germline ends. In germline, CDR1 is MNHNS, CDR2 SASEGT. This CDR3 is 17 amino acids long. CDR3 loop: CASSDQLLAANTGELFF. CDR3 in DNA: TGTGCCAGCAGTGATCAGTTACTAGCTGCGAACACCGGGGAGCTGTTTTTT.

The chain recombines TRBV6-6 with TRBJ2-5; D gene unclear. The end of the DNA is better explained by TRBJ2-7, so the J call may be wrong. The CDR3 is 12 residues long. Per the germline V gene, CDR1 is MNHNY and CDR2 is SVGAGI (reference sequence). The CDR3 sequence: CASSYLEHEQYF. CDR3 nucleotides: TGTGCCAGCAGTTACTTGGAGCACGAGCAGTACTTC.

The chain employs TRBV6-5 and TRBJ1-1, with a weak D call TRBD1 (6 bases). CDR3 length: 14 residues. Per germline, CDR1 MNHEY and CDR2 SVGAGI. Deletions cut 6 bases from V and 0 bases from J, with 11 bases between. CDR3 sequence reads: CASRGDTLNTEAFF. The DNA for the CDR3 is TGTGCCAGCAGGGGGGACACTCTGAACACTGAAGCTTTCTTT.

This chain links TRBV27 with TRBJ2-7, with 8 bases that match TRBD2. This CDR3 is 15 amino acids long. J was trimmed by 0 bases and V by 4 bases; bases with no gene match: 5. The V gene's germline CDR1 is MNHEY and CDR2 SMNVEV (reference sequence). The CDR3, as DNA: TGTGCCAGCAGTTCCCTCGGGGGGGACTCCTACGAGCAGTACTTC. This encodes CASSSLGGDSYEQYF.

V and J are TRBV30 and TRBJ1-3; 8 nucleotides align to TRBD1. The CDR3 sequence is 15 residues long. V shed 2 bases and J 3 bases; nucleotides not matched to a gene: 6. The germline V gene encodes CDR1 GTSNPN and CDR2 SVGIG (reference sequence). The CDR3 is CAWSSGTGDGNTIYF. As DNA, the CDR3 is TGTGCCTGGAGTTCCGGGACAGGAGATGGAAACACCATATATTTT.

This sequence joins TRBV9 and TRBJ1-1; D is unresolved. This CDR3 is 13 amino acids long. The germline V gene has CDR1 SGDLS and CDR2 YYNGEE. Trimming stripped 1 base from V and 0 bases from J, with 4 bases between. CDR3 DNA sequence: TGTGCCAGCAGCGTATTAATGAACACTGAAGCTTTCTTT. Amino acid sequence: CASSVLMNTEAFF.

V gene TRBV6-1 combines with J gene TRBJ2-3; 8 nucleotides match TRBD1. Germline values: CDR1 MNHNS, CDR2 SASEGT. V was pared by 6 bases and J by 3 bases, with 8 bases of the junction left unmatched. This CDR3 is 15 amino acids long. This chain's CDR3 is CASRDRDRTTDTQYF. The CDR3 region has the DNA TGTGCCAGCAGGGACCGGGACAGGACTACAGATACGCAGTATTTT.

The rearrangement uses TRBV4-3 and TRBJ1-2, with TRBD1 matching 8 bases. Trimming took 4 bases from V and 6 from J; bases not matched to a gene: 10. Germline loops: CDR1 LGHNA, CDR2 YSLEER. CDR3 size: 15 residues. As DNA, the CDR3 is TGCGCCAGCAGCCCCTGGACAGGGAGGTCCGATGGCTACACCTTC. It is translated as CASSPWTGRSDGYTF.

The chain joins TRBV14 to TRBJ2-5; maybe TRBD1 (5 bases). This CDR3 has 17 residues. Germline CDR1 and CDR2: SGHDN and FVKESK. V lost 4 bases and J lost 5, with 23 bases in between. The CDR3 coding sequence is TGTGCCAGCAGCCGTTGGGCAGGGCGTCCGCTGAAGGAGACCCAGTACTTC. Its translation is CASSRWAGRPLKETQYF.

In nucleotides, the CDR3 is TGTGCCAGCAGGCGGGATGCTCAAGAGACCCAGTACTTC. Translation gives CASRRDAQETQYF. The rearrangement links TRBV6-5 to TRBJ2-5; the D gene is possibly TRBD2 (6 bases). Germline V lookup: CDR1 MNHEY, CDR2 SVGAGI. V was shortened by 6 bases and J by 2 bases, with 10 bases between the two germline ends. The CDR3 is made up of 13 amino acids.

The rearrangement links TRBV14 to TRBJ2-1; 9 nucleotides agree with TRBD2. Germline V gene data show CDR1 as SGHDN and CDR2 as FVKESK. The CDR3 extends over 15 amino acids. V was clipped by 4 bases and J by 3 bases; unmatched bases: 4. Written as DNA, the CDR3 is TGTGCCAGCAGCCGAGGACTAGCGAGCTACAATGAGCAGTTCTTC. It encodes CASSRGLASYNEQFF.

The chain recombines TRBV4-3 with TRBJ1-1, with D maybe TRBD1 (6 bases). Germline V gene sequence: CDR1 LGHNA, CDR2 YSLEER. The CDR3 extends over 13 amino acids. V was trimmed by 0 bases and J by 10 bases, leaving 12 bases between them. CDR3 region: CASSQDRGAIAFF. The CDR3 DNA sequence: TGCGCCAGCAGCCAAGATCGGGGGGCGATAGCTTTCTTT.

The rearrangement uses TRBV11-3 and TRBJ2-1; D may be TRBD1 (5 bases). This CDR3 is 15 amino acids long. The germline gives CDR1 SGHNT, CDR2 YENEEA. The germline V and J ends were trimmed by 1 base and 0 bases, with 7 bases remaining between them. The DNA for the CDR3 is TGTGCCAGCAGCTTAGGGGGCAGCTCCTACAATGAGCAGTTCTTC. Its protein is CASSLGGSSYNEQFF.

The chain uses TRBV9 and TRBJ2-2, with D perhaps matching TRBD1 (6 bases). This CDR3 has 16 amino acids. Trimming took off 4 bases at V and 4 bases at J, with 17 bases between the two ends. Germline CDR1 reads SGDLS; CDR2 reads YYNGEE. In DNA, the CDR3 is TGTGCCAGCAGCCCCAAGAGGGGGACGGGCACCGGGGAGCTGTTTTTT. Translating gives CASSPKRGTGTGELFF.

The genes are TRBV29-1 and TRBJ2-3; D is undetermined. Looked up from germline, CDR1 is SQVTM and CDR2 is ANQGSEA. The length of the CDR3 is 13 residues. Trimming cost V 1 base and J 5 bases, with 10 bases left between them. Here the CDR3 reads CSVEGPARDTQYF. Written as DNA, the CDR3 is TGCAGCGTTGAAGGCCCCGCGCGAGATACGCAGTATTTT.